This T cell receptor beta chain was documented in a study of blood T cell repertoires in COVID-19. As for the study in general: COVID-19 samples from acute and convalescent phases originated in the United States, Italy and Spain. Sources were T cells, B-cell-depleted T cells, or PBMCs; the material itself was cDNA or gDNA.

The CDR3 has 14 amino acids. Germline V gives CDR1 SGHNT, CDR2 YYREEE (reference sequence). J was trimmed by 9 bases and V by 7 bases; bases with no gene match: 12. Study processing details: Reference gene primer amplification yielded estimated nucleated cell counts. Assay: immunoSEQ multiplex PCR; the TCRdb copy retains only in-frame clones and omits some. V and J calls and clone size are copied from that table; D and trimming were computed from the DNA. The sample lists fewer than 200,000 clones, about 85% occurring once. The clonotype originates from a man between 60 and 75 years old who had recovered from COVID-19. Sequences were obtained from peripheral blood. The chain has TRBV5-4 and TRBJ2-1; 8 nucleotides line up with TRBD2. CDR3 sequence reads: CASQPTGGGSEQFF. The CDR3 DNA reads TGTGCCAGCCAACCCACGGGGGGGGGTAGTGAGCAGTTCTTC.